What follows are 3 T cell receptor beta chains derived from one specimen sequenced in a study of somatic mutations in cytotoxic T cells in rheumatoid arthritis. Method: immunoSEQ multiplex PCR; TCRdb's copy keeps in-frame clones and lacks some. The table lists tens of thousands of clones, 85% to 90% of them singletons. What was sequenced was CD8+ T cells sorted from blood. The receptors originated from an adult with rheumatoid arthritis.

The chain is built from TRBV7-9 and TRBJ2-7; D is ambiguous. CDR1 is SEHNR and CDR2 is FQNEAQ in the germline V gene (reference sequence). The CDR3 sequence is 17 residues long. V lost 2 bases and J lost 2, with 19 bases in between. CDR3 DNA: TGTGCCAGCAGCTTAATTGTTGCAGCCTCCAAACCCTACGAGCAGTACTTC. It is translated as CASSLIVAASKPYEQYF.

This chain links TRBV28 with TRBJ1-3; D remains ambiguous. CDR3 length: 14 residues. The V end lost 3 bases, the J end lost 0 bases, and 6 bases lay between the germline ends. Germline CDR1 is MDHEN and CDR2 is SYDVKM. The CDR3: CASSFESSGNTIYF. CDR3 coding DNA: TGTGCCAGCAGTTTCGAGTCCTCTGGAAACACCATATATTTT.

The CDR3 sequence: CASGLGAQETQYF. CDR3 DNA: TGTGCCAGCGGTCTCGGGGCCCAAGAGACCCAGTACTTC. This chain joins TRBV6-1 and TRBJ2-5; either TRBD1 or TRBD2 may fit D (5 bases each). V was clipped by 8 bases and J by 1 base, with 11 bases between them. Germline CDR1 reads MNHNS; CDR2 reads SASEGT. The CDR3 contains 13 residues.